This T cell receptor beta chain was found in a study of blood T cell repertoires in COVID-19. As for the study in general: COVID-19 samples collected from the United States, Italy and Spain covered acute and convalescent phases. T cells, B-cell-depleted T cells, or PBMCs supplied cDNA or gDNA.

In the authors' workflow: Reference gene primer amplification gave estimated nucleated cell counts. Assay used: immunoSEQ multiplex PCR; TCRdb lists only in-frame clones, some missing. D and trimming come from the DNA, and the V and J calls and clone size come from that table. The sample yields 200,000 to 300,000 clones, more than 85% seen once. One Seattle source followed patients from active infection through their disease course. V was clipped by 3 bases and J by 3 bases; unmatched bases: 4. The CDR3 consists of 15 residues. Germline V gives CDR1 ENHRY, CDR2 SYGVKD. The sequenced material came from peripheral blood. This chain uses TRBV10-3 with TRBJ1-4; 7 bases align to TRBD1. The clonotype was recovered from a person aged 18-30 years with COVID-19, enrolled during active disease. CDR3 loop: CAISEGGAANEKLFF. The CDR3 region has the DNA TGTGCCATCAGTGAAGGGGGCGCAGCTAATGAAAAACTGTTTTTT.